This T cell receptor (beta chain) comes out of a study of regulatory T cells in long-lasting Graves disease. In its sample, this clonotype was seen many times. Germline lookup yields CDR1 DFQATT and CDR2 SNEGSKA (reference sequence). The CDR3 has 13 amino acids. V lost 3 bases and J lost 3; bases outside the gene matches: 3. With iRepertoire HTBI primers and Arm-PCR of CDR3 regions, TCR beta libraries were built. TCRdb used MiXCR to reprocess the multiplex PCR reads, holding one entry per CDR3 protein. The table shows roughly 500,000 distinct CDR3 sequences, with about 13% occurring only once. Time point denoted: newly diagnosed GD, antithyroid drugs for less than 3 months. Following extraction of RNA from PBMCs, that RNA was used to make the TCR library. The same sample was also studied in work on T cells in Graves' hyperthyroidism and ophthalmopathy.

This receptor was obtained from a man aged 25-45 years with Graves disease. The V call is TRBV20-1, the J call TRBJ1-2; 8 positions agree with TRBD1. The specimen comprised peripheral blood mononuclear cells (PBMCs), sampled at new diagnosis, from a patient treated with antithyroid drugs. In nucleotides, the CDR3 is TGCAGTGCTAGCGGGACAGGCGACTATGGCTACACCTTC. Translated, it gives CSASGTGDYGYTF.